Below, 13 T cell receptor beta chains from the same sample are listed, as sequenced in a study of brain T cells in children with intractable seizures. Libraries were prepared by immunoSEQ multiplex PCR; TCRdb keeps only in-frame clonotypes and omits some of them. Of 55,000 to 80,000 clones detected, 95% to 96% appear once; the ten largest clones hold 0.38%. Sample: peripheral blood, taken at surgery. All receptors derive from a boy younger than two with focal cortical dysplasia and intractable seizures.

The rearrangement uses TRBV2 and TRBJ2-2, with 9 bases aligning to TRBD2. The V gene's germline CDR1 is SNHLY and CDR2 FYNNEI. The length of the CDR3 is 13 residues. The CDR3 DNA sequence: TGTGGCGGGGGGGGCCGCCTCACCGGGGAGCTGTTTTTT. It yields the protein CGGGGRLTGELFF.

The chain recombines TRBV3-1 (or the pseudogene TRBV3-2) with TRBJ1-1, with D perhaps matching TRBD1 (5 bases). This CDR3 contains 15 residues. V dropped 0 bases and J dropped 2 bases, with 10 bases sitting between them. Germline V gene lookup returns CDR1 LGHDT and CDR2 YNNKEL (reference sequence). The CDR3 region is CASSQDPGHNTEAFF. CDR3 coding DNA: TGTGCCAGCAGCCAAGATCCAGGACACAACACTGAAGCTTTCTTT.

V usage is TRBV6-1 and J usage is TRBJ2-3; D uncertain. With 4 bases removed from V and 1 base from J, the gap between germline ends came to 18 bases. CDR3 size: 17 residues. Germline CDR1 MNHNS, CDR2 SASEGT. The CDR3 DNA sequence: TGTGCCAGCAGTGCTTGGGCTAGGGTTATCGGCACAGATACGCAGTATTTT. Encoded protein: CASSAWARVIGTDTQYF.

The chain couples TRBV6-5 to TRBJ1-4, with D perhaps TRBD1 (5 bases). Trimming removed 7 bases at V and 0 bases at J, with 12 bases between. Germline CDR1 MNHEY, CDR2 SVGAGI. This CDR3 region has 15 residues. CDR3 region: CASNTRDATNEKLFF. CDR3 coding DNA: TGTGCCAGCAACACCAGGGATGCAACTAATGAAAAACTGTTTTTT.

This clone has a single count. The CDR3 coding sequence is TGTGCCAGATTCCTCCGGGACTTCCAAGAGACCCAGTACTTC. Translation: CARFLRDFQETQYF. The rearrangement links TRBV19 to TRBJ2-5, with a weak D call TRBD2 (6 bases). This CDR3 region has 14 residues. Per germline, CDR1 LNHDA and CDR2 SQIVND (reference sequence). The V end was cut by 9 bases, the J end by 1 base, with 15 bases between. The full variable domain, completed using reference TRBV19 and TRBJ2-5, is DGGITQSPKYLFRKEGQNVTLSCEQNLNHDAMYWYRQDPGQGLRLIYYSQIVNDFQKGDIAEGYSVSREKKESFPLTVTSAQKNPTAFYLCARFLRDFQETQYFGPGTRLLVL.

The rearrangement uses TRBV7-9 and TRBJ2-3; 7 bases line up with TRBD2. Trimming at V came to 2 bases and at J to 4 bases, leaving 6 bases not matched to a gene. Germline CDR1 SEHNR, CDR2 FQNEAQ (reference sequence). The CDR3 runs 15 residues. The CDR3 DNA sequence: TGTGCCAGCAGCTTACGCGGACTAGGAGCAGATACGCAGTATTTT. This codes for CASSLRGLGADTQYF. Full variable domain (missing parts from reference TRBV7-9 and TRBJ2-3): DTGVSQNPRHKITKRGQNVTFRCDPISEHNRLYWYRQTLGQGPEFLTYFQNEAQLEKSRLLSDRFSAERPKGSFSTLEIQRTEQGDSAMYLCASSLRGLGADTQYFGPGTRLTVL.

The CDR3 DNA reads TGTGCCAGCAGCGTAGACCCGACGGGAAACAGGGGCGAGCAGTACTTC. Translating it yields CASSVDPTGNRGEQYF. This sequence joins TRBV9 and TRBJ2-7, with 7 bases that match TRBD1. Germline loops: CDR1 SGDLS, CDR2 YYNGEE. The CDR3 has 16 residues. With 0 bases clipped from V and 6 bases from J, the junction kept 12 bases outside the gene matches.

The V and J genes are TRBV3-1 (or the pseudogene TRBV3-2) and TRBJ2-5; D may be TRBD1 (6 bases). Germline V gene data show CDR1 as LGHDT and CDR2 as YNNKEL (reference sequence). The CDR3 spans 16 residues. Trimming removed 0 bases at V and 7 bases at J, with 18 bases between. Here the CDR3 DNA reads TGTGCCAGCAGCCAAGATCCACCACTGGCCAGGGGGACCCAGTACTTC. Translation gives CASSQDPPLARGTQYF.

This clone was seen only once. This rearrangement joins TRBV5-8 to TRBJ2-7, with 7 bases aligning to TRBD1. Germline-derived CDR1 and CDR2 are SGHTS and YDEGEE. The CDR3 covers 15 residues. The junction had 6 bases not matched to a gene; V was cut back by 0 bases and J by 3 bases. The CDR3 region is CASSLGDRDHYEQYF. CDR3 sequence (DNA): TGTGCCAGCAGCTTGGGTGACAGGGACCACTACGAGCAGTACTTC. The complete variable domain, with remaining parts taken from reference TRBV5-8 and TRBJ2-7, reads EAGVTQSPTHLIKTRGQQATLRCSPISGHTSVYWYQQALGLGLQFLLWYDEGEERNRGNFPPRFSGRQFPNYSSELNVNALELEDSALYLCASSLGDRDHYEQYFGPGTRLTVT.

The chain links TRBV24-1 to TRBJ2-3; 12 nucleotides agree with TRBD1. V was pared by 5 bases and J by 4 bases, with 6 bases of the junction left unmatched. Looked up from germline, CDR1 is KGHDR and CDR2 is SFDVKD. CDR3 length: 16 amino acids. The chain's CDR3 is CATSGMGQGASDTQYF. The CDR3 DNA reads as TGTGCCACCAGTGGGATGGGACAGGGGGCATCAGATACGCAGTATTTT.

The V and J genes are TRBV6-5 and TRBJ2-4; 7 bases are shared with TRBD1. J gave up 0 bases and V 6 bases, and 5 bases lay outside the gene matches. The CDR3 consists of 15 residues. Germline CDR1 and CDR2: MNHEY and SVGAGI. CDR3 sequence: CASSDRALAKNIQYF. The CDR3 nucleotides read TGTGCCAGCAGCGACAGGGCCCTAGCCAAAAACATTCAGTACTTC.

V usage is TRBV6-5 and J usage is TRBJ2-2; 7 bases agree with TRBD1. The CDR3 consists of 15 residues. Trimming cost V 6 bases and J 0 bases; bases outside gene matches: 4. The germline V gene has CDR1 MNHEY and CDR2 SVGAGI. CDR3 bases: TGTGCCAGCAGCTTCGACAGGGCGAACACCGGGGAGCTGTTTTTT. The encoded protein is CASSFDRANTGELFF.

The chain carries TRBV2 and TRBJ2-7, with D hard to call. The CDR3 is 14 residues long. V shed 6 bases and J shed 2 bases, with 14 bases lying between them. Germline V gene lookup returns CDR1 SNHLY and CDR2 FYNNEI. This chain's CDR3 is CASRGYVGTYEQYF. The CDR3 coding sequence is TGTGCCAGCAGGGGGTACGTGGGAACCTACGAGCAGTACTTC.